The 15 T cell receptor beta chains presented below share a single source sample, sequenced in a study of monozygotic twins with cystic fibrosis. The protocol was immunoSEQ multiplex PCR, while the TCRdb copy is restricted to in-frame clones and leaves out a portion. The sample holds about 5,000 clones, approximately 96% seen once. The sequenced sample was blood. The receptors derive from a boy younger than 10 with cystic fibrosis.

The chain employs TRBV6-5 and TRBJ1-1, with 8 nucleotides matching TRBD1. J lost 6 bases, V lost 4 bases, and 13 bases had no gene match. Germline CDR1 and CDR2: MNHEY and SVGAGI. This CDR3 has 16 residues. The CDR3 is CASSSQGAPYVPEAFF. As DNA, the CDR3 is TGTGCCAGCAGTTCCCAGGGGGCTCCCTATGTGCCTGAAGCTTTCTTT.

The CDR3 DNA follows: TGTGCCATCAGTGAACAGGGGGCTTACAACTATGGCTACACCTTC. It codes for CAISEQGAYNYGYTF. This chain connects TRBV10-3 to TRBJ1-2; 9 bases line up with TRBD1. This CDR3 region has 15 residues. Germline assignment: CDR1 ENHRY and CDR2 SYGVKD. The V and J ends lost 3 bases and 2 bases, in that order; junction bases with no gene match: 4.

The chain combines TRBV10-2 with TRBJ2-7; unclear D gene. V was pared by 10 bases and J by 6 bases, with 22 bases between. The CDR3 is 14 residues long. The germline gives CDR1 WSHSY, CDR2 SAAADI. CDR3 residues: CATTAHGSSGEQYV. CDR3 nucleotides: TGCGCCACCACGGCCCACGGGTCGTCGGGCGAGCAGTACGTC.

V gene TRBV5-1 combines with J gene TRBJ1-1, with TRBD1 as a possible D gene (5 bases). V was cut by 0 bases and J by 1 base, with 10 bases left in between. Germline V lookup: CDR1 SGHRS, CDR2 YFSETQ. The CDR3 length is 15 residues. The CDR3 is CASSLGQGANTEAFF. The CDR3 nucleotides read TGCGCCAGCAGCTTGGGGCAGGGAGCGAACACTGAAGCTTTCTTT.

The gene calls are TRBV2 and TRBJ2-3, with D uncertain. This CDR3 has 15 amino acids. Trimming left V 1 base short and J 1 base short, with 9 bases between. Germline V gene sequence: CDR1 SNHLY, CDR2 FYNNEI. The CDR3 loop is CASSEGFYRTDTQYF. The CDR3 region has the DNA TGTGCCAGCAGTGAAGGATTCTACCGCACAGATACGCAGTATTTT.

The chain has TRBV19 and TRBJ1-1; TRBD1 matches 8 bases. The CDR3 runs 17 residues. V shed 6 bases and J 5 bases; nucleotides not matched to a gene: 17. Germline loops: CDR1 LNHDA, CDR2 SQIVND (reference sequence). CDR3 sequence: CASSTSGQGLWLTEAFF. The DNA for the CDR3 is TGTGCCAGTAGCACTTCTGGACAGGGTTTATGGCTGACTGAAGCTTTCTTT.

In DNA form, the CDR3 reads TGTGCCAGCAGTTTCGTCCAGGATCAGCCCCAGCATTTT. This codes for CASSFVQDQPQHF. This rearrangement joins TRBV27 to TRBJ1-5; D remains unclear. The germline V gene has CDR1 MNHEY and CDR2 SMNVEV (reference sequence). Trimming left V 3 bases short and J 5 bases short, with 8 bases between. This CDR3 is built from 13 residues.

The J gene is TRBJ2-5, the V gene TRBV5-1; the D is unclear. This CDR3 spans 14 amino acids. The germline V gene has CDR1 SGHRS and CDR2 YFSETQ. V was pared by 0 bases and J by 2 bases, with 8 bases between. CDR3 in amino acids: CASSLVGNQETQYF. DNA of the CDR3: TGCGCCAGCAGCTTGGTGGGGAATCAAGAGACCCAGTACTTC.

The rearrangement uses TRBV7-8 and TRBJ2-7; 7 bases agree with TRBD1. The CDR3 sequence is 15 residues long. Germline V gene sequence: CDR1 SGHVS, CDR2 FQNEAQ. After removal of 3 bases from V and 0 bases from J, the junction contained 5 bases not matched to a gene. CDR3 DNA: TGTGCCAGCAGCTTCACCTGGGACAGCTCCTACGAGCAGTACTTC. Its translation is CASSFTWDSSYEQYF.

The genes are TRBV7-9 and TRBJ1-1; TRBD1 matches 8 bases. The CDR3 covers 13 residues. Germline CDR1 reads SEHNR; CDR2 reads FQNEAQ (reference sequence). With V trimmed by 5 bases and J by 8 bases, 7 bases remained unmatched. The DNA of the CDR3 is TGTGCCAGCAGCCCATTTGGACAGGGCGAAGCTTTCTTT. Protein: CASSPFGQGEAFF.

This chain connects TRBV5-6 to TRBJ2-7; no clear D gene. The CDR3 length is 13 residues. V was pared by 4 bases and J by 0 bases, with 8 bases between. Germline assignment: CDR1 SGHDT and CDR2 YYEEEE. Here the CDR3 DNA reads TGTGCCAGCAGCCGTTGGGGCTCCTACGAGCAGTACTTC. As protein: CASSRWGSYEQYF.

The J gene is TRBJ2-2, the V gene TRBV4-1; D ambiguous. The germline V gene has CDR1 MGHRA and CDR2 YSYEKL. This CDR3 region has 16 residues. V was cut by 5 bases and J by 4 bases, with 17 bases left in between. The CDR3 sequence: CASSFWRPNPTGELFF. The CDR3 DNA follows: TGCGCCAGCAGCTTTTGGAGACCGAACCCCACCGGGGAGCTGTTTTTT.

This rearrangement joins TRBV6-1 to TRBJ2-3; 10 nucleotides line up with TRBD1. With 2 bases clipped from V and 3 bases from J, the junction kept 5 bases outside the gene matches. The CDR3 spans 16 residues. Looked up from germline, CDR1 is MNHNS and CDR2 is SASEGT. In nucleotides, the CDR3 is TGTGCCAGCAGTGAATGGGGGACAGGGGCTACAGATACGCAGTATTTT. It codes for CASSEWGTGATDTQYF.

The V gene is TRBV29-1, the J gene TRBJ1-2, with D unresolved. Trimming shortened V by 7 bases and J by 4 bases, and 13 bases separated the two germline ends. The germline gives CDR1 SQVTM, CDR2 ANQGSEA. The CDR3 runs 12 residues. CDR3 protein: CSGGDMTYGYTF. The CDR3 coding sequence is TGCAGCGGCGGGGATATGACCTATGGCTACACCTTC.

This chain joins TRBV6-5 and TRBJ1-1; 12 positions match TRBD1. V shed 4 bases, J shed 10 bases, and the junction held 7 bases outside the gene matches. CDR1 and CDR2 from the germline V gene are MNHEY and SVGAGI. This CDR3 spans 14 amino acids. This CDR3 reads CASSSGTGGAGAFF. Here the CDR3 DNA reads TGTGCCAGCAGTTCCGGGACAGGGGGCGCAGGAGCTTTCTTT.